This is a list of T cell receptor beta chains from one sample in a study of graft-versus-host responses after intestinal transplantation. TCRdb's copy holds only in-frame clones and misses some; the assay was immunoSEQ multiplex PCR. The sample carries about 9,300 clones, about 93% recorded once. The specimen was PBMCs, collected approximately 42 days after intestinal transplant. The source of these receptors is a human patient who received an intestinal transplant, so some T cells may come from the graft donor. CDR3s leave out the opening cysteine and the closing phenylalanine or tryptophan. D genes are given only for firm matches.

V	J	D	CDR3
TRBV27	TRBJ1-2	TRBD1	ASSITPTGGKGYGYT
TRBV21-1	TRBJ2-7	-	ASNIMIKFPYEQY
TRBV29-1	TRBJ2-2	TRBD2	SVRGLDAGELF
TRBV7-2	TRBJ2-1	-	ASSLGRPSSYNEQF
TRBV7-3	TRBJ2-3	-	ASSQFQTDTQY
TRBV28	TRBJ2-7	TRBD2	ASSSGLAGGLYEQY
TRBV4-1	TRBJ2-1	-	ASSRHIGSSYNEQF
TRBV25-1	TRBJ2-2	TRBD1	ASSGDRRTGELF
TRBV27	TRBJ2-1	TRBD2	ASTEKGLAGNEQF
TRBV19	TRBJ1-4	-	ASSKTARANEKLF
TRBV19	TRBJ2-7	TRBD2	ASSFGLAGEQY
TRBV7-2	TRBJ1-1	-	ASSLGPLTGGGEAF
TRBV2	TRBJ2-6	-	ASSEAGSGANVLT
TRBV28	TRBJ1-5	-	ASSSVAGDVQPQH
TRBV5-5	TRBJ2-3	-	ASVSLPPFIEEDTQY
TRBV4-1	TRBJ1-5	TRBD1	ASSQETGPYQPQH
TRBV27	TRBJ1-1	-	ASSLSMGGAGTEAF
TRBV11-2	TRBJ2-5	TRBD2	ASSLVPASGGETQY
TRBV29-1	TRBJ2-1	-	SVGLSGNEQF
TRBV5-6	TRBJ1-1	TRBD1	ASSLRQGGGDTEAF
TRBV15	TRBJ1-1	-	ATSRLKNTEAF